The clone carrying this T cell receptor (beta chain) was counted a single time. This sample was included in a study of T cells in Graves' hyperthyroidism and ophthalmopathy. CDR3 length equals 15 residues. The germline V gene encodes CDR1 MNHEY and CDR2 SVGEGT. J was trimmed by 3 bases and V by 6 bases; bases with no gene match: 7. TCR beta CDR3 sequences were amplified from RNA transcripts. RT-PCR in the first round (using the HTBI primer set) targeted the TCR CDR3. TCRdb redid the calling of the multiplex PCR reads with MiXCR, one entry per CDR3 protein. The sample gives 300,000 to 350,000 distinct CDR3 sequences, 18% of which show up once; about 53% is in the top ten.

The source material was blood. The chain carries TRBV6-2 or TRBV6-3 and TRBJ2-7; 11 positions match TRBD1. The receptor was derived from a woman in her 50s with Graves' hyperthyroidism. CDR3 in DNA: TGTGCCAGCAGGGAGGTCGGGACAGGGGGCTACGAGCAGTACTTC. Amino acid sequence: CASREVGTGGYEQYF.